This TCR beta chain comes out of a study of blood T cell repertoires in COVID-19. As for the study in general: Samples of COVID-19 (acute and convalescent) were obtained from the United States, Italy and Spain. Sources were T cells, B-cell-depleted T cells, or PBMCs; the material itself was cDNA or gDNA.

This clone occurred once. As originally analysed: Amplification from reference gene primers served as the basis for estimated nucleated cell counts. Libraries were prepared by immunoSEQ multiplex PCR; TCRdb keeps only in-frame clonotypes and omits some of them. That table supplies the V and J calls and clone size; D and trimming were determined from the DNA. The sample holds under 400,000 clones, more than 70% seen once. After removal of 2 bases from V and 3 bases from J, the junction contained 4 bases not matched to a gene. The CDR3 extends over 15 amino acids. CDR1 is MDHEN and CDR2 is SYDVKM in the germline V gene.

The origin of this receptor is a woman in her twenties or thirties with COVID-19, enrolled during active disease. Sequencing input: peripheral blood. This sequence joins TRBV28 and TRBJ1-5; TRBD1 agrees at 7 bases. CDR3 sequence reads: CASSLPGQFNQPQHF. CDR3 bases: TGTGCCAGCAGTTTACCGGGACAGTTCAATCAGCCCCAGCATTTT. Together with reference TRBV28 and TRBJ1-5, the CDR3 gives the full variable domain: DVKVTQSSRYLVKRTGEKVFLECVQDMDHENMFWYRQDPGLGLRLIYFSYDVKMKEKGDIPEGYSVSREKKERFSLILESASTNQTSMYLCASSLPGQFNQPQHFGDGTRLSIL.